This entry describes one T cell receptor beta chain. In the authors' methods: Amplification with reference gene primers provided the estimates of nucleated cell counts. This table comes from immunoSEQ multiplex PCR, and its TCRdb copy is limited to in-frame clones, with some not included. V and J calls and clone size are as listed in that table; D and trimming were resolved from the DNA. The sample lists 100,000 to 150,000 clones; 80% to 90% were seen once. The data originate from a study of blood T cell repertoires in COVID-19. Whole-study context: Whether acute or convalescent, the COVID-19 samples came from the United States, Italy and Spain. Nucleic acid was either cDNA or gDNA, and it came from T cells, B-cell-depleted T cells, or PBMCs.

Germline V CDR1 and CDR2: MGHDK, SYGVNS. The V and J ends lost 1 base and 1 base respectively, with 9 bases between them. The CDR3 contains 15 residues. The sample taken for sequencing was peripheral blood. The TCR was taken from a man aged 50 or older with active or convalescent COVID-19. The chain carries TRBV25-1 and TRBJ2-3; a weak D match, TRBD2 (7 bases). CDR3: CASSEWGGGTDTQYF. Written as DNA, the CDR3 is TGTGCCAGCAGTGAATGGGGGGGCGGCACAGATACGCAGTATTTT.